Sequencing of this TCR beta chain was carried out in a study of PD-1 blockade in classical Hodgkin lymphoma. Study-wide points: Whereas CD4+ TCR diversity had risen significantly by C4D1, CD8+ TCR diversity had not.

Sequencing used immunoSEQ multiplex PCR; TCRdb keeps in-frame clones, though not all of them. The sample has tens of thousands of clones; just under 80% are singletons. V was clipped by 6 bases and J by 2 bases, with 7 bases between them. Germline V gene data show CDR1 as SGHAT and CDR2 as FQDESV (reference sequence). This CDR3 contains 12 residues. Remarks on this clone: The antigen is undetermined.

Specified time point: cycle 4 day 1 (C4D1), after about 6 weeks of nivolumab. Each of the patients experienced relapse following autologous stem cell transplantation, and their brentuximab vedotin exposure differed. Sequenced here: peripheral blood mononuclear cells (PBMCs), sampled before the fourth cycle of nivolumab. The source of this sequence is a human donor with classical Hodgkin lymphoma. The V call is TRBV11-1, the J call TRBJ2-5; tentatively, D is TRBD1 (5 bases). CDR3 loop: CASRAGQETQYF. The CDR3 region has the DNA TGTGCCAGCAGAGCAGGGCAAGAGACCCAGTACTTC.